The rows below give T cell receptor beta chains drawn from one sample of a study of cytomegalovirus exposure and HLA in healthy donors. The table came from immunoSEQ multiplex PCR; TCRdb's copy has only in-frame clones and leaves some out. This table holds 70,000 to 80,000 clones, 82% found once. The specimen sequenced was PBMCs. Receptors were obtained from a man between 18 and 35 years old in good health and CMV-seronegative. Both conserved end residues are part of each CDR3. Fields, in order: clone size, V gene, J gene, D gene, CDR3 DNA, CDR3 protein. A D gene is named only where the DNA matches it firmly. Not every row has a clone size; where given, it reads once, few, many or a size class.

>NA|TRBV30|TRBJ2-5|TRBD2
TGTGCCTGGAGTGATGGAAATAGCGGGGGGCAAGAGACCCAGTACTTC
CAWSDGNSGGQETQYF
>NA|TRBV28|TRBJ1-6|NA
TGTGCCAGCAGCCCCGCAGGATTACCCCTCCACTTT
CASSPAGLPLHF
>NA|TRBV20-1|TRBJ1-1|NA
TGCAGTGCTAGAAGGACAGCTGAAGCTTTCTTT
CSARRTAEAFF
>NA|TRBV10-3|TRBJ2-1|NA
TGTGCCACGGGGTCTAGCGCATCCTACAATGAGCAGTTCTTC
CATGSSASYNEQFF
>NA|TRBV9|TRBJ2-7|NA
TGTGCCAGCAGCGTAGAATATTGGGCAGGGGACGGGCCCTACGAGCAGTACTTC
CASSVEYWAGDGPYEQYF
>NA|TRBV7-6|TRBJ2-5|TRBD2
TGTGCCAGCAGCCTTCGGACTAGCGGGGGGGTTCAAGAGACCCAGTACTTC
CASSLRTSGGVQETQYF
>NA|TRBV19|TRBJ2-1|TRBD1
TGTGCCAGTAGTATAGGACAGGGGGTGACCTACAATGAGCAGTTCTTC
CASSIGQGVTYNEQFF
>NA|TRBV2|TRBJ1-1|TRBD1
TGTGCCAGCAGTCTCCGACAGGGAAATTTGAACACTGAAGCTTTCTTT
CASSLRQGNLNTEAFF
>once|TRBV25-1|TRBJ2-1|NA
TGTGCCAGCAGTGCCAGCAGAGGCTCCTACAATGAGCAGTTCTTC
CASSASRGSYNEQFF
>NA|TRBV7-3|TRBJ1-1|NA
TGTGCCAGCAGCTTAATGGGAGGAGACCGTGAAGCTTTCTTT
CASSLMGGDREAFF